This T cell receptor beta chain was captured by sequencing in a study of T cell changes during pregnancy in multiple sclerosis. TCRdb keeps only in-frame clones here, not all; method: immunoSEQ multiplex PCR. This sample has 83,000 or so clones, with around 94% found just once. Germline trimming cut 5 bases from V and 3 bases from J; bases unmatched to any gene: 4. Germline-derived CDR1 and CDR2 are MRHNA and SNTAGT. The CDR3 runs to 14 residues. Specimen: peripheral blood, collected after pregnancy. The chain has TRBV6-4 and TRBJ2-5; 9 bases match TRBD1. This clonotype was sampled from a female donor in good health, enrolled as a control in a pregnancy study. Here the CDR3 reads CASSRGQGKETQYF. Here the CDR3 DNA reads TGTGCCAGCAGTCGAGGACAGGGGAAAGAGACCCAGTACTTC.